A single sample is the source of the 23 T cell receptor beta chains below, sequenced in a study of somatic mutations in cytotoxic T cells in rheumatoid arthritis (dated by TCRdb to the late 2010s). Libraries were made using the immunoSEQ multiplex PCR assay. TCRdb's version of the immuneACCESS table is confined to in-frame rearrangements and falls short of the full clone set. An unresolved V gene accounts for under half of the shortfall where checked; the remainder is of unknown origin. Here the sample has about 4,300 clones; roughly 78% occur a single time. Of the sample, about 31% is held by the ten largest clones. Sequenced sample: CD8+ T cells sorted from blood. The receptors were sampled from a woman between 55 and 75 years old with rheumatoid arthritis.

This clone was recorded once. Mismatch with germline at one junction end may stem from a read error. Here the CDR3 reads CASSLQGGGGDTQYF. The CDR3 region has the DNA TGTGCCAGCAGTCTCCAAGGGGGTGGGGGTGATACACAGTATTTT. The chain employs TRBV28 and TRBJ2-3, with D perhaps matching TRBD1 (6 bases). This CDR3 spans 15 amino acids. The germline gives CDR1 MDHEN, CDR2 SYDVKM.

The V gene is TRBV9, the J gene TRBJ2-1; D perhaps matches TRBD2 (5 bases). V was shortened by 0 bases and J by 9 bases, with 16 bases between the two germline ends. Looked up from germline, CDR1 is SGDLS and CDR2 is YYNGEE. This CDR3 spans 15 amino acids. The DNA of the CDR3 is TGTGCCAGCAGCGTAGACCAACTAGGAATCGGTGAGCAGTTCTTC. Translated, it gives CASSVDQLGIGEQFF.

The V call is TRBV18, the J call TRBJ2-7; 8 nucleotides line up with TRBD1. Looked up from germline, CDR1 is KGHSH and CDR2 is LQKENI. This CDR3 region has 16 residues. Germline trimming cut 5 bases from V and 4 bases from J; bases unmatched to any gene: 13. The CDR3 is CASSTPDRGRGYEQYV. Written as DNA, the CDR3 is TGTGCCAGCTCAACCCCCGACAGGGGACGAGGGTACGAGCAGTACGTC.

This clone appeared a few times. The genes are TRBV29-1 and TRBJ2-2, with 11 nucleotides matching TRBD1. The CDR3 contains 16 residues. Losses at the gene ends were 6 bases for V and 6 bases for J; bases not matched to a gene: 12. CDR1 and CDR2 (germline): SQVTM, ANQGSEA. The chain's CDR3 is CSVRIRDRGIPGELFF. Here the CDR3 DNA reads TGCAGCGTCCGAATCCGGGACAGGGGGATCCCCGGGGAGCTGTTTTTT.

A single count supports this clone. Other DNA sequences within the sample encode an identical CDR3. This chain links TRBV9 with TRBJ2-5; 7 bases are a match to TRBD2. V lost 3 bases to trimming and J lost 5 bases; unmatched junction nucleotides: 13. The CDR3 length is 16 residues. Germline CDR1 and CDR2: SGDLS and YYNGEE. CDR3 sequence (DNA): TGTGCCAGCAGCGGGGGTCCCGGGGGGTTCGGGGAGACCCAGTACTTC. Its protein is CASSGGPGGFGETQYF. The full variable domain, with the rest looked up from reference TRBV9 and TRBJ2-5, is DSGVTQTPKHLITATGQRVTLRCSPRSGDLSVYWYQQSLDQGLQFLIQYYNGEERAKGNILERFSAQQFPDLHSELNLSSLELGDSALYFCASSGGPGGFGETQYFGPGTRLLVL.

The chain joins TRBV28 to TRBJ2-2; perhaps TRBD2 as D (7 bases). This CDR3 spans 13 amino acids. CDR1 and CDR2 from the germline V gene are MDHEN and SYDVKM. Trimming took 3 bases from V and 13 from J, leaving 15 bases between them. The CDR3 sequence: CASSFRGGVGLFF. CDR3 sequence (DNA): TGTGCCAGCAGTTTCAGGGGAGGGGTTGGGCTGTTTTTT.

The chain recombines TRBV19 with TRBJ2-1, with TRBD1 identical over 12 bases. J gave up 7 bases and V 3 bases, and 4 bases lay outside the gene matches. Germline assignment: CDR1 LNHDA and CDR2 SQIVND (reference sequence). The CDR3 sequence is 15 residues long. In DNA form, the CDR3 reads TGTGCCAGTAGTATGGGACAGGGGGCGAAGAATGAGCAGTTCTTC. Its protein product is CASSMGQGAKNEQFF.

This clone was recorded a few times. The chain carries TRBV6-5 and TRBJ1-1; D unclear. Trimming took off 6 bases at V and 4 bases at J, with 9 bases between the two ends. This CDR3 is 12 amino acids long. CDR1 and CDR2 from the germline V gene are MNHEY and SVGAGI. The CDR3 nucleotides are TGTGCCAGCAGGGTGAGTTCCACTGAAGCTTTCTTT. Translating gives CASRVSSTEAFF.

This clone was picked up a small number of times. This sequence joins TRBV7-9 and TRBJ2-5; D perhaps matches TRBD1 (6 bases). CDR3 size: 14 residues. Trimming removed 3 bases at V and 5 bases at J, with 13 bases between. Germline V gene lookup returns CDR1 SEHNR and CDR2 FQNEAQ (reference sequence). CDR3 nucleotide sequence: TGTGCCAGCAGCTTCGGACAGAATCAGGAGACCCAGTACTTC. Encoded protein: CASSFGQNQETQYF.

The rearrangement uses TRBV6-6 and TRBJ2-7, with D possibly TRBD1 on 6 matching bases. Germline V lookup: CDR1 MNHNY, CDR2 SVGAGI (reference sequence). CDR3 length: 15 amino acids. Trimming removed 2 bases at V and 0 bases at J, with 11 bases between. DNA for the CDR3: TGTGCCAGCAGTTACGGGACACCCTCCTCCTACGAGCAGTACTTC. This codes for CASSYGTPSSYEQYF.

The gene calls are TRBV19 and TRBJ2-3; TRBD1 aligns across 8 bases. This CDR3 spans 16 amino acids. Losses at the gene ends were 1 base for V and 4 bases for J; bases not matched to a gene: 7. The germline CDR1 and CDR2 sequences are LNHDA and SQIVND (reference sequence). The CDR3 DNA is TGTGCCAGTAGTATAGGGACAGGGTTCGGGCCAGATACGCAGTATTTT. Its translation: CASSIGTGFGPDTQYF.

The count of this clone is one. The chain has TRBV9 and TRBJ2-7; 7 positions match TRBD1. CDR1 and CDR2 (germline): SGDLS, YYNGEE. With V trimmed by 3 bases and J by 3 bases, 0 bases remained unmatched. CDR3 length: 12 amino acids. The CDR3 spells CASSGQGYEQYF. In DNA, the CDR3 is TGTGCCAGCAGCGGACAGGGCTACGAGCAGTACTTC.

The chain carries TRBV2 and TRBJ1-2; D is ambiguous. Germline CDR1 reads SNHLY; CDR2 reads FYNNEI. The CDR3 has 14 residues. Trimming shortened V by 10 bases and J by 3 bases, and 18 bases separated the two germline ends. This CDR3 reads CAILSEGRHYGYTF. Here the CDR3 DNA reads TGTGCCATACTTTCCGAGGGCCGACACTATGGCTACACCTTC.

The CDR3 nucleotides read TGTGCCAGCAGTTACCCGCCCCTTTCGACTAGCGGGGAAGGAGATACGCAGTATTTT. It codes for CASSYPPLSTSGEGDTQYF. The rearrangement joins TRBV28 to TRBJ2-3; 11 nucleotides line up with TRBD2. The junction had 17 bases not matched to a gene; V was cut back by 4 bases and J by 5 bases. There are 19 residues in the CDR3. Germline V lookup: CDR1 MDHEN, CDR2 SYDVKM.

The V and J genes are TRBV6-5 and TRBJ1-1, with a weak D call TRBD1 (6 bases). The CDR3 contains 15 residues. Trimming stripped 6 bases from V and 1 base from J, with 15 bases between. Germline CDR1 reads MNHEY; CDR2 reads SVGAGI. The CDR3 DNA reads TGTGCCAGCAGCTATGGACAGACCACGAACACTGAAGCTTTCTTT. Its protein product is CASSYGQTTNTEAFF.

The chain combines TRBV19 with TRBJ1-1; 8 nucleotides match TRBD1. The CDR3 is 15 amino acids. Germline CDR1 and CDR2: LNHDA and SQIVND (reference sequence). Trimming cost V 11 bases and J 1 base; bases outside gene matches: 12. The CDR3 sequence is CAVGDRLEGNTEAFF. The CDR3 DNA reads as TGTGCCGTTGGGGACAGGCTCGAAGGGAACACTGAAGCTTTCTTT.

V usage is TRBV20-1 and J usage is TRBJ2-1, with no clear D. V lost 1 base, J lost 8 bases, and 6 bases lay in between. The CDR3 length is 11 residues. Per the germline V gene, CDR1 is DFQATT and CDR2 is SNEGSKA (reference sequence). Written as DNA, the CDR3 is TGCAGTGCTAGAGTTGTCGATGAGCAGTTCTTC. It encodes CSARVVDEQFF.

This clone turned up a few times. This chain links TRBV19 with TRBJ1-4, with 7 nucleotides matching TRBD1. The CDR3 contains 14 residues. In germline, CDR1 is LNHDA, CDR2 SQIVND (reference sequence). The junction had 7 bases not matched to a gene; V was cut back by 5 bases and J by 7 bases. CDR3 sequence: CASSLTGVGEKLFF. The CDR3 nucleotides are TGTGCCAGTAGTCTCACAGGGGTAGGTGAAAAACTGTTTTTT. The full variable domain, with the rest looked up from reference TRBV19 and TRBJ1-4, is DGGITQSPKYLFRKEGQNVTLSCEQNLNHDAMYWYRQDPGQGLRLIYYSQIVNDFQKGDIAEGYSVSREKKESFPLTVTSAQKNPTAFYLCASSLTGVGEKLFFGSGTQLSVL.

The rearrangement links TRBV5-6 to TRBJ2-5, with a possible D match to TRBD2 (6 bases). CDR1 is SGHDT and CDR2 is YYEEEE in the germline V gene. The V end lost 4 bases, the J end lost 14 bases, and 15 bases lay between the germline ends. This CDR3 region has 11 residues. CDR3 amino acids: CASSQGLQLYF. CDR3 DNA sequence: TGTGCCAGCAGCCAGGGACTCCAGCTTTACTTC.

This clone came up once. The chain links TRBV28 to TRBJ2-2, with TRBD2 identical over 10 bases. CDR3 length: 17 residues. CDR1 MDHEN and CDR2 SYDVKM come from the germline V gene. V lost 3 bases to trimming and J lost 3 bases; unmatched junction nucleotides: 7. The CDR3 region is CASSFHQLAGHTGELFF. The CDR3 DNA reads TGTGCCAGCAGTTTTCATCAACTAGCGGGACACACCGGGGAGCTGTTTTTT.

In this sample, this clone turned up once. This chain connects TRBV28 to TRBJ1-2; 8 positions match TRBD1. The CDR3 runs to 14 residues. The germline gives CDR1 MDHEN, CDR2 SYDVKM. The V gene end was trimmed by 2 bases and the J gene end by 10 bases; junction bases not matched to a gene: 9. DNA for the CDR3: TGTGCCAGCAGTTTACCCGGACAGGGTTTGGTCTACACCTTC. Protein sequence: CASSLPGQGLVYTF.

V is TRBV28 and J is TRBJ2-3; D may be TRBD1 (6 bases). The CDR3 is 15 amino acids. The germline CDR1 and CDR2 sequences are MDHEN and SYDVKM. Deletions cut 4 bases from V and 4 bases from J, with 15 bases between. This chain's CDR3 is CASSSNPGVADTQYF. CDR3 nucleotide sequence: TGTGCCAGCAGTTCGAACCCAGGGGTAGCAGATACGCAGTATTTT. Full variable domain (outside the CDR3, taken from reference TRBV28 and TRBJ2-3): DVKVTQSSRYLVKRTGEKVFLECVQDMDHENMFWYRQDPGLGLRLIYFSYDVKMKEKGDIPEGYSVSREKKERFSLILESASTNQTSMYLCASSSNPGVADTQYFGPGTRLTVL.

J is TRBJ2-7 and V is TRBV5-1; 10 nucleotides align to TRBD2. The junction had 10 bases not matched to a gene; V was cut back by 4 bases and J by 3 bases. This CDR3 is 16 amino acids long. CDR1 is SGHRS, CDR2 YFSETQ, per germline. CDR3 nucleotides: TGCGCCAGCAGCGCCCTCCTAGCGGGGGAAAACTACGAGCAGTACTTC. This gives the protein CASSALLAGENYEQYF. Using reference TRBV5-1 and TRBJ2-7 for the parts outside the CDR3, the full variable domain is KAGVTQTPRYLIKTRGQQVTLSCSPISGHRSVSWYQQTPGQGLQFLFEYFSETQRNKGNFPGRFSGRQFSNSRSEMNVSTLELGDSALYLCASSALLAGENYEQYFGPGTRLTVT.